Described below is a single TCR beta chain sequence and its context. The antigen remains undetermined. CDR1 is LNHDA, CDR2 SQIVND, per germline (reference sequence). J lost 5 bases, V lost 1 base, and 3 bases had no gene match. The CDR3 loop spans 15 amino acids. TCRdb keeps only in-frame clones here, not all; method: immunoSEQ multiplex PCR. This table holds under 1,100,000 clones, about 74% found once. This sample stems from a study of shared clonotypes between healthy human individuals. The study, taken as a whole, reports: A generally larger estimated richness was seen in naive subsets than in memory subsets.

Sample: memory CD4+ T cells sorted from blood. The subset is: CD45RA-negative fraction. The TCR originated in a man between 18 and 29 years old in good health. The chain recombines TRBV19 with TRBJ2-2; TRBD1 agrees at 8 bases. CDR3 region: CASSIVDRETGELFF. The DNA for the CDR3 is TGTGCCAGTAGTATAGTGGACAGGGAGACCGGGGAGCTGTTTTTT.